The sequence of this TCR beta chain was determined in a study of T cell responses to AZD1222 COVID-19 vaccine. Whole-study findings and limits: No day 14 peak samples; only post-peak repertoires were characterized.

On this clone: What it binds is unknown.

This CDR3 comprises 14 residues. V lost 3 bases and J lost 4, with 12 bases in between. CDR1 and CDR2 (germline): MGHRA, YSYEKL. Some clones are missing from TCRdb's copy, which holds only in-frame ones; the method was immunoSEQ multiplex PCR. The profile shows around 150,000 clones, just under 95% of them singletons. Pooled in the analysis were second doses at about 4 or about 12 weeks. Sequenced material: peripheral blood, taken 28 days after the second AZD1222 dose. The TCR comes from an adult who received the AZD1222 COVID-19 vaccine. This sequence joins TRBV4-1 and TRBJ1-2; no clear D. In nucleotides, the CDR3 is TGCGCCAGCAGCCAGGCTCTGGGTCGCTATGGCTACACCTTC. Its translation: CASSQALGRYGYTF.